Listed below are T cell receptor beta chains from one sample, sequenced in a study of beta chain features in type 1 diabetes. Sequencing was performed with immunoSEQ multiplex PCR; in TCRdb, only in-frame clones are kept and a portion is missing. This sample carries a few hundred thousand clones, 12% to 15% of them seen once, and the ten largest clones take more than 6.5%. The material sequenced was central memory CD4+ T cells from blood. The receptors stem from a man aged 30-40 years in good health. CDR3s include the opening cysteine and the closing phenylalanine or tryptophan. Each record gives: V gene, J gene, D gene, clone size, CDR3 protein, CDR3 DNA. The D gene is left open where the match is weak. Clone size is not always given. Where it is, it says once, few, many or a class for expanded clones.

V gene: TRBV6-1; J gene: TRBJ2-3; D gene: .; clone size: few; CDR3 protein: CASSDPARGTDTQYF; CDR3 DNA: TGTGCCAGCAGTGACCCCGCACGGGGCACAGATACGCAGTATTTT
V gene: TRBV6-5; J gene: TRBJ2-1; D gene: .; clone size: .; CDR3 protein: CASRGQLASYNEQFF; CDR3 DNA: TGTGCCAGCAGAGGCCAGCTAGCCTCCTACAATGAGCAGTTCTTC
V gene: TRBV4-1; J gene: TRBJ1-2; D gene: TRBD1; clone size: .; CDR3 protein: CASSQETGENYGYTF; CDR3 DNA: TGCGCCAGCAGCCAAGAGACAGGGGAAAACTATGGCTACACCTTC
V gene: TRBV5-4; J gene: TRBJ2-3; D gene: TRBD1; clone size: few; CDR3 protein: CASSRPGQGVADTQYF; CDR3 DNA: TGTGCCAGCAGTCGGCCGGGACAGGGGGTAGCAGATACGCAGTATTTT
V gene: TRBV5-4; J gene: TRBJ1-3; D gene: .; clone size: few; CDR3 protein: CASSPGGTAGNTIYF; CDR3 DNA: TGTGCCAGCAGTCCCGGAGGGACGGCTGGAAACACCATATATTTT
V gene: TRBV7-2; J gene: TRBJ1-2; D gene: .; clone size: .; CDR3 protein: CASSLYLAGAYGYTF; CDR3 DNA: TGTGCCAGCAGCTTATATCTTGCAGGGGCCTATGGCTACACCTTC
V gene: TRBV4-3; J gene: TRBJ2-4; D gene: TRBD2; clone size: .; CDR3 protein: CASSQDVGRTSIYIQYF; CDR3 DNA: TGCGCCAGCAGCCAAGATGTGGGCCGGACTAGCATCTACATTCAGTACTTC
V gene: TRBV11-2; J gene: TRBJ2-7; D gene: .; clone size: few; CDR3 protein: CASSLVGAGTGSYEQYF; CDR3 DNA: TGTGCCAGCAGCTTAGTCGGTGCCGGGACGGGGTCCTACGAGCAGTACTTC
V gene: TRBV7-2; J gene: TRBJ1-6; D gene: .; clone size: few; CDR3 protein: CASSQRRNSPLHF; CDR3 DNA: TGTGCCAGCAGCCAGAGACGGAATTCACCCCTCCACTTT
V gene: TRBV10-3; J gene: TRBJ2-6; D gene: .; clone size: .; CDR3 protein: CAISESNLSGANVLTF; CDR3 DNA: TGTGCCATCAGTGAGTCGAACCTATCTGGGGCCAACGTCCTGACTTTC
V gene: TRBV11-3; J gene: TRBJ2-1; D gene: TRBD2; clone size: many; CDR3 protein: CASSLSGSVVVNEQFF; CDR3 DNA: TGTGCCAGCAGCCTGAGCGGGAGCGTAGTGGTTAATGAGCAGTTCTTC
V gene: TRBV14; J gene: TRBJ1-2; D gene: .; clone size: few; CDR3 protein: CASSQEAGAMYGYTF; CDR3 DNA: TGTGCCAGCAGCCAAGAGGCCGGAGCGATGTATGGCTACACCTTC
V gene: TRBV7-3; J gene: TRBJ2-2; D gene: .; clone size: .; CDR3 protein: CASSQVGGTGELFF; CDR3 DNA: TGTGCCAGCAGCCAAGTCGGGGGAACCGGGGAGCTGTTTTTT
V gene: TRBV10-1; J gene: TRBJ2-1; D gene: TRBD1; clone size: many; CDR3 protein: CASSPSTGGLDNEQFF; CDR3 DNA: TGCGCCAGCAGTCCCTCGACAGGGGGCTTAGACAATGAGCAGTTCTTC
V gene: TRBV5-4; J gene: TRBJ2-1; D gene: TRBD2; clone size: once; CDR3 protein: CASSLVTGGVRNEQFF; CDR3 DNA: TGTGCCAGCAGCTTGGTAACGGGAGGGGTGCGGAATGAGCAGTTCTTC
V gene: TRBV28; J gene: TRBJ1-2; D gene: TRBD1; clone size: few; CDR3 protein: CASSVDRAAGYTF; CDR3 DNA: TGTGCCAGCAGTGTTGACAGGGCGGCTGGCTACACCTTC
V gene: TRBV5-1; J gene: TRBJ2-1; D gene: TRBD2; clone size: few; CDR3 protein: CASSLEAGVSYNEQFF; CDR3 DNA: TGCGCCAGCAGCTTGGAGGCGGGAGTCTCCTACAATGAGCAGTTCTTC
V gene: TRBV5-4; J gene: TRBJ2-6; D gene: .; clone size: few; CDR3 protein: CAHSPSSGANVLTF; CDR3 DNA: TGTGCCCACTCCCCTAGCTCTGGGGCCAACGTCCTGACTTTC
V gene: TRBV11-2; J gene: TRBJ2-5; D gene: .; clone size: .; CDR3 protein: CASSLFGPETQYF; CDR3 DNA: TGTGCCAGCAGCTTATTCGGGCCAGAGACCCAGTACTTC
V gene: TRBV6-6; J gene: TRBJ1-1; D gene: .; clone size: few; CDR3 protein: CASSDGQNTEAFF; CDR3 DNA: TGTGCCAGCAGCGATGGACAGAACACTGAAGCTTTCTTT
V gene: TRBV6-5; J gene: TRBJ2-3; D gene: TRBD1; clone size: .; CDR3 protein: CASSNRGYTDTQYF; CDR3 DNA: TGTGCCAGCAGTAACAGGGGCTACACAGATACGCAGTATTTT
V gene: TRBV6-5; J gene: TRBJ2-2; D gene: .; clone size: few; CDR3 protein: CASSYGHHTGELFF; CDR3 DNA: TGTGCCAGCAGTTACGGACATCACACCGGGGAGCTGTTTTTT
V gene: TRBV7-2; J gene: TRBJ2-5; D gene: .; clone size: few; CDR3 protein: CASSADPARETQYF; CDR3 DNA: TGTGCCAGCAGCGCCGACCCAGCGCGCGAGACCCAGTACTTC
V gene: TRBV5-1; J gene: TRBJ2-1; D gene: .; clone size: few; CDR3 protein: CASSLEVRHNEQFF; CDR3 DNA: TGCGCCAGCAGCTTGGAGGTCAGACACAATGAGCAGTTCTTC
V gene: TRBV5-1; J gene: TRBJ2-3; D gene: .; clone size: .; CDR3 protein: CASNGARFSTDTQYF; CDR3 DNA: TGTGCCAGCAACGGGGCCAGGTTTAGCACAGATACGCAGTATTTT
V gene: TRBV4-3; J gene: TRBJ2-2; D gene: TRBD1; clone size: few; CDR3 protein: CASSSRPGQGTGELFF; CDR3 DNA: TGCGCCAGCAGTTCTCGACCGGGACAGGGCACCGGGGAGCTGTTTTTT
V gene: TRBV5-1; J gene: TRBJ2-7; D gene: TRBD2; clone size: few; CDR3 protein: CASSLRGSGASYEQYF; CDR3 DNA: TGCGCCAGCAGCTTGAGAGGTAGCGGGGCCTCCTACGAGCAGTACTTC
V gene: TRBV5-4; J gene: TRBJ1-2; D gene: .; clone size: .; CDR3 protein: CASSLDVLGHGYTF; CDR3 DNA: TGTGCCAGCAGCTTAGATGTTTTGGGGCATGGCTACACCTTC
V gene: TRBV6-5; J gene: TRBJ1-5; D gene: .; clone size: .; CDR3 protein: CASSEGSQPQHF; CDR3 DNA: TGTGCCAGCAGTGAGGGGAGTCAGCCCCAGCATTTT
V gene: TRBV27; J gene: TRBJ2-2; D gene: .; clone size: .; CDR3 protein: CASSFTIGELFF; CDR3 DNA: TGTGCCAGCAGTTTTACGATCGGGGAGCTGTTTTTT
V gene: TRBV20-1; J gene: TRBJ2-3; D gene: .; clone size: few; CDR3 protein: CSARRTDTQYF; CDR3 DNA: TGCAGTGCTAGACGAACAGATACGCAGTATTTT
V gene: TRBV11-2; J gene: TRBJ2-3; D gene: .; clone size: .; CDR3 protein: CASSAVPSDTQYF; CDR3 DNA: TGTGCCAGCAGCGCTGTACCCTCAGATACGCAGTATTTT
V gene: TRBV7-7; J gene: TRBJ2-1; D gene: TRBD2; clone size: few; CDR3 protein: CASSPSGSQGEQFF; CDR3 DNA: TGTGCTAGCAGCCCTAGCGGGAGTCAGGGTGAGCAGTTCTTC
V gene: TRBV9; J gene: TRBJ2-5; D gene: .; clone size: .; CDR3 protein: CASSVGPQKEETQYF; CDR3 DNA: TGTGCCAGCAGCGTAGGACCTCAGAAAGAGGAGACCCAGTACTTC
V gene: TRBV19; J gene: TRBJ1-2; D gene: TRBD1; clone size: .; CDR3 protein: CASTFDRGVYGYTF; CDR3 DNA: TGTGCCAGTACCTTCGACAGGGGCGTCTATGGCTACACCTTC